This entry lists 13 T cell receptor beta chains sequenced from one sample in a study of cytomegalovirus exposure and HLA in healthy donors. The PCR ran on 60 Vbeta and 13 Jbeta primers. TCRdb keeps only in-frame clones here, not all; method: immunoSEQ multiplex PCR. The data hold about 150,000 clones, with about 80% observed a single time. The sample was PBMCs. The receptors derive from a male donor in good health and CMV-seronegative.

V and J are TRBV2 and TRBJ2-5; 8 bases map to TRBD2. Per germline, CDR1 SNHLY and CDR2 FYNNEI. The junction had 14 bases not matched to a gene; V was cut back by 9 bases and J by 5 bases. This CDR3 is built from 15 residues. This chain's CDR3 is CASSTSGNIVETQYF. CDR3 nucleotide sequence: TGTGCCAGTAGTACTAGCGGTAACATAGTTGAGACCCAGTACTTC.

The chain has TRBV5-6 and TRBJ1-2; a possible D gene is TRBD1 (5 bases). The CDR3 is 13 amino acids. V lost 2 bases to trimming and J lost 2 bases, with 7 bases between them. Looked up from germline, CDR1 is SGHDT and CDR2 is YYEEEE. CDR3 nucleotides: TGTGCCAGCAGCTTCCCAGGGAACTATGGCTACACCTTC. Translating gives CASSFPGNYGYTF.

This chain links TRBV29-1 with TRBJ2-3, with a possible D match to TRBD1 (5 bases). This CDR3 comprises 15 residues. The V gene's germline CDR1 is SQVTM and CDR2 ANQGSEA. Trimming stripped 1 base from V and 0 bases from J, with 11 bases between. The chain's CDR3 is CSVEAPQGSTDTQYF. CDR3 bases: TGCAGCGTTGAAGCTCCCCAGGGCAGCACAGATACGCAGTATTTT.

J is TRBJ2-5 and V is TRBV4-1, with 12 bases fitting TRBD2. V lost 0 bases, J lost 1 base, and 3 bases stayed unmatched. CDR3 length: 17 residues. In germline, CDR1 is MGHRA, CDR2 YSYEKL. This CDR3 is CASSQELAGGRQETQYF. Here the CDR3 DNA reads TGCGCCAGCAGCCAAGAACTAGCGGGGGGCCGCCAAGAGACCCAGTACTTC.

The chain has TRBV9 and TRBJ2-7; 9 bases map to TRBD1. This CDR3 has 16 amino acids. CDR1 and CDR2 (germline): SGDLS, YYNGEE. J gave up 5 bases and V 4 bases, and 13 bases lay outside the gene matches. Here the CDR3 DNA reads TGTGCCAGCAGCCCCCTCGGACAGGGGACGTCCCACGAGCAGTACTTC. Its protein product is CASSPLGQGTSHEQYF.

The V call is TRBV21-1, the J call TRBJ1-2; the table's D call TRBD1 went unverified against the DNA. TRBV21-1 has pseudogene status. This CDR3 region has 15 residues. The DNA of the CDR3 is TGTGCCAGCAGCAGGAGACAGGGGGCAGGAGATGGCTACACCTTC. Amino acids: CASSRRQGAGDGYTF.

The chain carries TRBV5-6 and TRBJ2-5; 13 nucleotides line up with TRBD2. The CDR3 covers 16 residues. Per the germline V gene, CDR1 is SGHDT and CDR2 is YYEEEE. J was trimmed by 4 bases and V by 3 bases; bases with no gene match: 6. The CDR3 region has the DNA TGTGCCAGCAGCTGGGGACTAGCGGGGAGGGGAGAGACCCAGTACTTC. This sequence encodes CASSWGLAGRGETQYF.

V gene TRBV28 combines with J gene TRBJ2-5; D is undetermined. Germline loops: CDR1 MDHEN, CDR2 SYDVKM. Between the trimmed V and J ends, which lost 5 bases and 5 bases, there was a span of 15 bases. The CDR3 covers 14 residues. As DNA, the CDR3 is TGTGCCAGCAGTCCGCAAGGTGCGGTTGAGACCCAGTACTTC. Its protein is CASSPQGAVETQYF. The full variable domain, completed using reference TRBV28 and TRBJ2-5, is DVKVTQSSRYLVKRTGEKVFLECVQDMDHENMFWYRQDPGLGLRLIYFSYDVKMKEKGDIPEGYSVSREKKERFSLILESASTNQTSMYLCASSPQGAVETQYFGPGTRLLVL.

The chain carries TRBV6-1 and TRBJ1-4; D remains ambiguous. The CDR3 loop spans 15 amino acids. The germline gives CDR1 MNHNS, CDR2 SASEGT. The germline V and J ends were trimmed by 1 base and 1 base, with 7 bases remaining between them. CDR3 amino acids: CASSEGGRTNEKLFF. The DNA for the CDR3 is TGTGCCAGCAGTGAAGGAGGGAGAACTAATGAAAAACTGTTTTTT.

V usage is TRBV7-2 and J usage is TRBJ2-5, with a possible D match to TRBD1 (6 bases). This CDR3 spans 16 amino acids. Germline lookup yields CDR1 SGHTA and CDR2 FQGNSA. V was shortened by 3 bases and J by 4 bases, with 18 bases between the two germline ends. The CDR3 here is CASSLGALPDRETQYF. DNA of the CDR3: TGTGCCAGCAGCTTGGGGGCCCTCCCCGACCGAGAGACCCAGTACTTC.

The CDR3 loop reads CASRQTGGSYEQYF. In nucleotides, the CDR3 is TGTGCCAGCAGACAGACCGGGGGCTCCTACGAGCAGTACTTC. The rearrangement links TRBV5-6 to TRBJ2-7; possibly TRBD2 for D (6 bases). The V end lost 5 bases, the J end lost 0 bases, and 12 bases lay between the germline ends. The germline V gene has CDR1 SGHDT and CDR2 YYEEEE. The CDR3 consists of 14 residues.

The chain carries TRBV14 and TRBJ2-7, with TRBD1 matching 8 bases. Germline V lookup: CDR1 SGHDN, CDR2 FVKESK. Germline trimming cut 3 bases from V and 7 bases from J; bases unmatched to any gene: 8. This CDR3 spans 14 amino acids. CDR3 protein: CASSHGQGPGEQYF. CDR3 nucleotides: TGTGCCAGCAGCCACGGACAGGGACCGGGGGAGCAGTACTTC.

This clone was detected only once. The chain is built from TRBV29-1 and TRBJ1-1; the D gene is possibly TRBD1 (6 bases). The CDR3 covers 13 residues. From germline, CDR1 is SQVTM and CDR2 ANQGSEA. The V gene lost 7 bases and the J gene lost 0 bases, with 12 bases spanning the gap. This chain's CDR3 is CSATGFVNTEAFF. The CDR3 bases are TGCAGCGCCACAGGGTTCGTGAACACTGAAGCTTTCTTT.